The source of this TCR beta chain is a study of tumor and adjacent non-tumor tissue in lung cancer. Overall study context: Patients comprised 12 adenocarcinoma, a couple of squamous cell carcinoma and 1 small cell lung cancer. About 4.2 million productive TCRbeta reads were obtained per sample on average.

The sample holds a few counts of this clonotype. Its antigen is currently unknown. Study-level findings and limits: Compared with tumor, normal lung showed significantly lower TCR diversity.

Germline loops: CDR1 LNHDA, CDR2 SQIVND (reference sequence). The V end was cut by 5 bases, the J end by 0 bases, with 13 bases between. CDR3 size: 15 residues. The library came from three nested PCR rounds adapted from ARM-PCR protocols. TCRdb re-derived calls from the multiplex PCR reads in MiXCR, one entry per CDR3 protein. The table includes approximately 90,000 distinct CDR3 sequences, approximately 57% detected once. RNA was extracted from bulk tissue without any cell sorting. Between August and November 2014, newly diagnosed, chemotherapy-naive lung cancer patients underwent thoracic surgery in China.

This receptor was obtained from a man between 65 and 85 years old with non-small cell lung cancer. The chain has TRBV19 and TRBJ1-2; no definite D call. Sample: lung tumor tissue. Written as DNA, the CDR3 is TGTGCCAGTAGTCCAACGACACGCGCTAACTATGGCTACACCTTC. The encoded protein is CASSPTTRANYGYTF.